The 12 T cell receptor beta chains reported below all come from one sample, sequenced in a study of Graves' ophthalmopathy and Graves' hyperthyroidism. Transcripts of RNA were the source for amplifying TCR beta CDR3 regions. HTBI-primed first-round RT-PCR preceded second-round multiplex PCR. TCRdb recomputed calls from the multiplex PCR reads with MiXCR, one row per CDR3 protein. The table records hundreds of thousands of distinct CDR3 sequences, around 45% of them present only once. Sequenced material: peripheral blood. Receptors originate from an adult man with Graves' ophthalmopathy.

The CDR3, as DNA: TGTGCCAGTAAAAGGGACAACGAGCAGTACTTC. It translates to CASKRDNEQYF. V and J are TRBV19 and TRBJ2-7, with a possible D match to TRBD1 (6 bases). The CDR3 length is 11 residues. Germline lookup yields CDR1 LNHDA and CDR2 SQIVND (reference sequence). The V and J ends lost 7 bases and 5 bases respectively, with 9 bases between them.

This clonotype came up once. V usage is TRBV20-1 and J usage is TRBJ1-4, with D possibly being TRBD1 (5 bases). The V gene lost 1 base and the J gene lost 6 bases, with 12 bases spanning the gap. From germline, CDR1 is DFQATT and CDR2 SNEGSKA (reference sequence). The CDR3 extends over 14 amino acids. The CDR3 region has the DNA TGCAGTGCTAGAGGCCCAGGGTGGGATGAAAAACTGTTTTTT. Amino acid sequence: CSARGPGWDEKLFF.

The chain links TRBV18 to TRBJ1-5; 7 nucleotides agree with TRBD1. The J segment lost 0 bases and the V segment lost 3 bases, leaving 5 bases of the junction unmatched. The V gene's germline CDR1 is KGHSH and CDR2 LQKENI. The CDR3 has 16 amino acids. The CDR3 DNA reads TGTGCCAGCTCACCCGACAGGGAGATTAGCAATCAGCCCCAGCATTTT. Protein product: CASSPDREISNQPQHF.

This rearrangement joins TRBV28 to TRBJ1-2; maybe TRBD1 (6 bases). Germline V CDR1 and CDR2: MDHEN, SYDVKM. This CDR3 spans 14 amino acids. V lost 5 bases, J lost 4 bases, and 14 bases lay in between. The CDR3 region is CASSPPGTLYGYTF. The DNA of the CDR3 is TGTGCCAGCAGTCCCCCCGGGACACTCTATGGCTACACCTTC.

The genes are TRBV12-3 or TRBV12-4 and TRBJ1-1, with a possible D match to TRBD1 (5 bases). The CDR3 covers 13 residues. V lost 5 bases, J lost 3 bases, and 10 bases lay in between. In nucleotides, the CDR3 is TGTGCCAGCAGTCGCCGGGGGGACACTGAAGCTTTCTTT. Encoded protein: CASSRRGDTEAFF.

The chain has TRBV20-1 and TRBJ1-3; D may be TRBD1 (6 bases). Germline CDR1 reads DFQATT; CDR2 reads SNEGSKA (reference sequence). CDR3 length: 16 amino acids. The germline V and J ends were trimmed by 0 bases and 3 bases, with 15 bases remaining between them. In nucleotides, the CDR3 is TGCAGTGCTAGAGATTTTGCCCAAGGGGGTGGAAACACCATATATTTT. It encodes CSARDFAQGGGNTIYF.

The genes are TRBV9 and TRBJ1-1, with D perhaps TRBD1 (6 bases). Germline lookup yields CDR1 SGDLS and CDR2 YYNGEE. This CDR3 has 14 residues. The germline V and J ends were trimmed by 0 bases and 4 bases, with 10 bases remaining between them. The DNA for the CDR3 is TGTGCCAGCAGCGTAGCAGGGGCCGGCACTGAAGCTTTCTTT. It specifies CASSVAGAGTEAFF.

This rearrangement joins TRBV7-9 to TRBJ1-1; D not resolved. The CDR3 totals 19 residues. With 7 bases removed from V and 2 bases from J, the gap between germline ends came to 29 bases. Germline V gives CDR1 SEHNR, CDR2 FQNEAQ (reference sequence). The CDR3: CASTTIPARTILPNTEAFF. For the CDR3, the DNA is TGTGCCAGCACCACCATCCCGGCGAGGACCATCCTACCTAACACTGAAGCTTTCTTT.

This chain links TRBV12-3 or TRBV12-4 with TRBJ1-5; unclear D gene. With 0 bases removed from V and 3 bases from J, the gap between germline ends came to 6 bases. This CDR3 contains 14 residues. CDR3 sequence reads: CASSLAPLNQPQHF. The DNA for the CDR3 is TGTGCCAGCAGTTTAGCGCCACTCAATCAGCCCCAGCATTTT.

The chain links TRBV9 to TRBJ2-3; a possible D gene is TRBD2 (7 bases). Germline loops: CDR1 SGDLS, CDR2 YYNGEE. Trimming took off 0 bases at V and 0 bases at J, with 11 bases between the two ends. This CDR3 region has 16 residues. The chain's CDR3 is CASSVVGGGSTDTQYF. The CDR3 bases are TGTGCCAGCAGCGTAGTGGGCGGGGGCAGCACAGATACGCAGTATTTT. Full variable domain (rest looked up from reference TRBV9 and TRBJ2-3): DSGVTQTPKHLITATGQRVTLRCSPRSGDLSVYWYQQSLDQGLQFLIQYYNGEERAKGNILERFSAQQFPDLHSELNLSSLELGDSALYFCASSVVGGGSTDTQYFGPGTRLTVL.

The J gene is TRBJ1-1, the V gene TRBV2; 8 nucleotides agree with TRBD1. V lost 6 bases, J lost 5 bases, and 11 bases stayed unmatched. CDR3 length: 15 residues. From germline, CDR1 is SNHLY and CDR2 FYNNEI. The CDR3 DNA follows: TGTGCCAGCAGAGCCCTGGGACAGGCGAGTACTGAAGCTTTCTTT. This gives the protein CASRALGQASTEAFF.

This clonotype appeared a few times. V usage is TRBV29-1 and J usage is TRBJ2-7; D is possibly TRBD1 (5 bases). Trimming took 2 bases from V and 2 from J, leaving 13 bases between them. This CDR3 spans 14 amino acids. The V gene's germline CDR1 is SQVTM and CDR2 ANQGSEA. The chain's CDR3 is CSVERGRITYEQYF. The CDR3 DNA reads TGCAGCGTTGAAAGGGGCCGAATTACCTACGAGCAGTACTTC.